This T cell receptor (beta chain) came from a study of siplizumab effects on memory and regulatory T cells. Libraries were prepared by immunoSEQ multiplex PCR; TCRdb keeps only in-frame clonotypes and omits some of them. The data contain around 86,000 clones, 94% of them seen just once; the ten biggest clones take up approximately 0.3%. Worth noting for this clone: Antigen specificity is unknown.

Study findings and constraints: Tregs proliferating in siplizumab cultures lacked confirmation of their suppressive function.

The CDR3 has 16 residues. Looked up from germline, CDR1 is GTSNPN and CDR2 is SVGIG (reference sequence). The trim removed 3 bases at V and 2 bases at J, leaving 9 bases unmatched. The sequence was obtained from a human donor in good health. The J gene is TRBJ1-1, the V gene TRBV30, with 10 positions matching TRBD1. Sequenced input: non-Treg CD4+ T cells sorted from blood. In nucleotides, the CDR3 is TGTGCCTGGAGGAACCGGGACAGGGGATCCAACACTGAAGCTTTCTTT. As protein: CAWRNRDRGSNTEAFF.